This TCR beta chain was sequenced in a study of cytotoxic CD8 clonotypes in ibrutinib-treated CLL. Deep sequencing aimed at 1 in 200,000 to 1 in 1 million T cells' resolution. Sequencing was performed with immunoSEQ multiplex PCR; in TCRdb, only in-frame clones are kept and a portion is missing. The table lists about 24,000 clones, roughly 74% of them singletons. A few counts support this clone. The source of this sequence is a human donor with chronic lymphocytic leukemia. This material consisted of PBMCs, taken after 12 months of ibrutinib treatment.

This CDR3 is CASNQGAGELFF. The DNA of the CDR3 is TGTGCCAGTAACCAAGGGGCCGGGGAGCTGTTTTTT. J is TRBJ2-2 and V is TRBV19, with D possibly matching TRBD1 (5 bases). Trimming left V 7 bases short and J 6 bases short, with 9 bases between. The germline gives CDR1 LNHDA, CDR2 SQIVND (reference sequence). The CDR3 covers 12 residues.